The entry that follows covers one T cell receptor (beta chain) sequence. Its antigen remains unidentified. The CDR3 consists of 12 residues. The germline V gene has CDR1 DFQATT and CDR2 SNEGSKA (reference sequence). The sample comes from a study of CXCR3-negative and CXCR3-positive naive CD8 T cells. Naive CD8+ T cells showed a CD45RO-CCR7+CD27+CD95- phenotype. The study's findings and limits: Comparably high diversity marked both naive subsets, whereas memory CD8+ cells had much lower diversity. Fresh PBMCs went into most assays, and CXCR3 expression partly declined after cryopreservation.

The libraries of TRB cDNA were constructed through 5' RACE using UMI labels. One entry per CDR3 protein, without DNA, is what TCRdb gives after re-calling the 5' RACE reads. In total, the table holds fewer than 80,000 distinct CDR3 sequences. This sequence joins TRBV20-1 and TRBJ2-7; TCRdb's assignment of TRBD1 cannot be checked, as there is no DNA. The sequenced sample was naive CXCR3- CD8+ T cells from blood. Sample subset: CD45RO-CCR7+CD27+CD95- naive CD8+ T cells lacking CXCR3 (TNR3-). This clonotype was obtained from a human donor in good health. Some clones in this sample may be carry-over from other donors' samples. The CDR3 spells CSARDRAYEQYF.